What follows are 16 T cell receptor beta chains derived from one specimen sequenced in a study of chemoradiotherapy in HPV16-positive cancers. Clones were read by immunoSEQ multiplex PCR, and TCRdb kept only the in-frame ones, dropping some. This table holds approximately 6,600 clones, approximately 84% found once. Sample: tumor tissue, taken from a patient who underwent chemoradiotherapy. These receptor sequences come from a human donor with HPV-associated anogenital cancer.

This clone was seen once. The chain couples TRBV21-1 to TRBJ2-7; the table's TRBD2 call for D was not verified on the DNA. TRBV21-1 is classified as a pseudogene. This CDR3 region has 17 residues. CDR3 DNA: TGTGCCAGCAGCAGACGGACATCCGGGACTAGCGGTTGTGAGCAGTACTTC. Its translation is CASSRRTSGTSGCEQYF.

The rearrangement links TRBV11-2 to TRBJ2-1; perhaps TRBD1 as D (6 bases). Germline V CDR1 and CDR2: SGHAT, FQNNGV. V was cut by 5 bases and J by 0 bases, with 11 bases left in between. This CDR3 region has 15 residues. CDR3 nucleotide sequence: TGTGCCAGCAGCCTCGGACAGAGCTCCTACAATGAGCAGTTCTTC. Its translation is CASSLGQSSYNEQFF.

The CDR3 loop reads CASSEMAGRYNEQFF. CDR3 DNA: TGTGCCAGCAGTGAAATGGCGGGGCGTTACAATGAGCAGTTCTTC. The chain links TRBV6-1 to TRBJ2-1, with D maybe TRBD2 (6 bases). Germline V gene sequence: CDR1 MNHNS, CDR2 SASEGT. The V gene lost 2 bases and the J gene lost 4 bases, with 12 bases spanning the gap. The CDR3 consists of 15 residues.

This clone was picked up a small number of times. V is TRBV4-3 and J is TRBJ2-1; 7 bases are shared with TRBD2. Germline lookup yields CDR1 LGHNA and CDR2 YSLEER. The CDR3 runs to 14 residues. Trimming at V came to 5 bases and at J to 2 bases, leaving 3 bases not matched to a gene. The CDR3 sequence: CASSVGGTYNEQFF. As DNA, the CDR3 is TGCGCCAGCAGCGTCGGGGGGACCTACAATGAGCAGTTCTTC.

This chain links TRBV2 with TRBJ2-2; no definite D call. V dropped 2 bases and J dropped 7 bases, with 11 bases sitting between them. This CDR3 region has 14 residues. Germline V gene lookup returns CDR1 SNHLY and CDR2 FYNNEI. CDR3 amino acids: CASSEIGFGGELFF. In DNA form, the CDR3 reads TGTGCCAGCAGTGAAATCGGATTCGGCGGGGAGCTGTTTTTT. The variable domain in full, with the rest retrieved from reference TRBV2 and TRBJ2-2, is EPEVTQTPSHQVTQMGQEVILRCVPISNHLYFYWYRQILGQKVEFLVSFYNNEISEKSEIFDDQFSVERPDGSNFTLKIRSTKLEDSAMYFCASSEIGFGGELFFGEGSRLTVL.

The rearrangement links TRBV30 to TRBJ2-2, with D possibly matching TRBD1 (5 bases). V lost 4 bases and J lost 3, with 12 bases in between. Germline V gene sequence: CDR1 GTSNPN, CDR2 SVGIG (reference sequence). The CDR3 extends over 14 amino acids. Here the CDR3 reads CAWTRDFDTGELFF. CDR3 DNA: TGTGCCTGGACCAGGGATTTTGACACCGGGGAGCTGTTTTTT.

This clone was seen a handful of times. J is TRBJ2-3 and V is TRBV11-2; TRBD2 is a possible D gene (7 bases). Germline CDR1 reads SGHAT; CDR2 reads FQNNGV. Trimming removed 3 bases at V and 3 bases at J, with 19 bases between. The CDR3 spans 17 residues. CDR3 region: CASSFRVSGGLTDTQYF. The CDR3 DNA reads as TGTGCCAGCAGCTTCCGGGTGTCGGGGGGCCTGACAGATACGCAGTATTTT.

This clone was recorded only once. This rearrangement joins TRBV30 to TRBJ2-3, with D perhaps matching TRBD1 (5 bases). V gave up 0 bases and J gave up 0 bases, with 19 bases separating them. The germline V gene encodes CDR1 GTSNPN and CDR2 SVGIG (reference sequence). The CDR3 length is 18 residues. The CDR3 sequence: CAWSVGATRLISTDTQYF. The CDR3 DNA is TGTGCCTGGAGTGTTGGGGCGACACGGCTAATTAGCACAGATACGCAGTATTTT.

J is TRBJ1-2 and V is TRBV27, with D maybe TRBD1 (6 bases). This CDR3 is 13 amino acids long. V lost 5 bases and J lost 8, with 15 bases in between. CDR1 and CDR2 (germline): MNHEY, SMNVEV (reference sequence). In nucleotides, the CDR3 is TGTGCCAGCAGTCCACAGGGAAGCCAAGGCTACACCTTC. This translates into CASSPQGSQGYTF.

The rearrangement links TRBV6-1 to TRBJ1-6, with 9 bases fitting TRBD1. The length of the CDR3 is 13 residues. Germline CDR1 MNHNS, CDR2 SASEGT. Losses at the gene ends were 4 bases for V and 15 bases for J; bases not matched to a gene: 7. CDR3 loop: CASSGRTGENLHF. The CDR3, as DNA: TGTGCCAGCAGTGGCCGGACAGGGGAAAACCTCCACTTT.

The gene calls are TRBV30 and TRBJ1-2, with D uncertain. Trimming removed 2 bases at V and 5 bases at J, with 15 bases between. This CDR3 spans 14 amino acids. The germline gives CDR1 GTSNPN, CDR2 SVGIG (reference sequence). The CDR3 loop reads CAWSRLNGEYGYTF. Written as DNA, the CDR3 is TGTGCCTGGAGTCGGTTGAACGGCGAGTATGGCTACACCTTC.

The chain recombines TRBV4-1 with TRBJ1-3; 7 nucleotides align to TRBD1. The CDR3 consists of 15 residues. Per the germline V gene, CDR1 is MGHRA and CDR2 is YSYEKL. The trim removed 2 bases at V and 6 bases at J, leaving 7 bases unmatched. DNA for the CDR3: TGCGCCAGCAGCCAACGACAGGGAGACGCAAACACCATATATTTT. This encodes CASSQRQGDANTIYF.

The V call is TRBV11-2, the J call TRBJ2-3, with TRBD1 matching over 8 bases. J lost 2 bases, V lost 1 base, and 14 bases had no gene match. CDR1 is SGHAT and CDR2 is FQNNGV in the germline V gene. This CDR3 spans 19 amino acids. CDR3 nucleotide sequence: TGTGCCAGCAGCTTAGGGCACAGGGGGTTAATTTTATTCACAGATACGCAGTATTTT. Amino acids: CASSLGHRGLILFTDTQYF.

This chain links TRBV5-1 with TRBJ2-5; no firm D call. Trimming removed 0 bases at V and 1 base at J, with 7 bases between. CDR3 length: 14 amino acids. Germline CDR1 reads SGHRS; CDR2 reads YFSETQ. This chain's CDR3 is CASSLAAAQETQYF. CDR3 coding DNA: TGCGCCAGCAGCTTGGCGGCAGCCCAAGAGACCCAGTACTTC.

V is TRBV11-3 and J is TRBJ1-3, with a tentative D call TRBD1 (5 bases). CDR1 is SGHNT, CDR2 YENEEA, per germline. The CDR3 consists of 17 residues. V dropped 1 base and J dropped 0 bases, with 13 bases sitting between them. As DNA, the CDR3 is TGTGCCAGCAGCTTAGCCGGGACGGTTTACTCTGGAAACACCATATATTTT. As protein: CASSLAGTVYSGNTIYF.

The genes are TRBV2 and TRBJ1-4, with unresolved D. The V gene lost 3 bases and the J gene lost 0 bases, with 8 bases spanning the gap. Germline CDR1 and CDR2: SNHLY and FYNNEI. The CDR3 loop spans 15 amino acids. The CDR3 DNA reads TGTGCCAGCAGTGAGACACATCCAACTAATGAAAAACTGTTTTTT. The encoded protein is CASSETHPTNEKLFF. The full variable domain, rest sourced from reference TRBV2 and TRBJ1-4, is EPEVTQTPSHQVTQMGQEVILRCVPISNHLYFYWYRQILGQKVEFLVSFYNNEISEKSEIFDDQFSVERPDGSNFTLKIRSTKLEDSAMYFCASSETHPTNEKLFFGSGTQLSVL.